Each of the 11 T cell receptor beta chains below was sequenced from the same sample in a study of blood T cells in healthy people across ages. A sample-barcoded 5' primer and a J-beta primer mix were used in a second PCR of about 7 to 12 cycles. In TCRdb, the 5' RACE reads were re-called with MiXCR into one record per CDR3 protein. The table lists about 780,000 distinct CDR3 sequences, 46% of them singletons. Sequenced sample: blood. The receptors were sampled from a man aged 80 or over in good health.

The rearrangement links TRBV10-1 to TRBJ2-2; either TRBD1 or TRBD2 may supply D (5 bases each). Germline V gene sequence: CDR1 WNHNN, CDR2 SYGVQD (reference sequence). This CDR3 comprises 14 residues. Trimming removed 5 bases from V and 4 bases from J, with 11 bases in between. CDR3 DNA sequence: TGCGCCAGCAGTAGGGACGACATCACCGGGGAGCTGTTTTTT. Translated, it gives CASSRDDITGELFF.

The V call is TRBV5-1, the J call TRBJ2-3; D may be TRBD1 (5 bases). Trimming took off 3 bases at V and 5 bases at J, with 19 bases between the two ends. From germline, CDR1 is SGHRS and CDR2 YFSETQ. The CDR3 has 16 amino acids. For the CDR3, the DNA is TGCGCCAGCAGCTCGGAAGGCGGACACCCGGGAGATACGCAGTATTTT. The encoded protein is CASSSEGGHPGDTQYF.

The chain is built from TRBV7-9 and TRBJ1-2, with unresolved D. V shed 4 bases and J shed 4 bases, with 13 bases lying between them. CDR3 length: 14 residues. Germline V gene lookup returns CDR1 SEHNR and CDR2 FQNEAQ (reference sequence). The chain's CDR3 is CASSSVVWPYGYTF. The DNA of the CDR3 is TGTGCCAGCAGCTCAGTCGTTTGGCCCTATGGCTACACCTTC. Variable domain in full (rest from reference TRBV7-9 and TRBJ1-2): DTGVSQNPRHKITKRGQNVTFRCDPISEHNRLYWYRQTLGQGPEFLTYFQNEAQLEKSRLLSDRFSAERPKGSFSTLEIQRTEQGDSAMYLCASSSVVWPYGYTFGSGTRLTVV.

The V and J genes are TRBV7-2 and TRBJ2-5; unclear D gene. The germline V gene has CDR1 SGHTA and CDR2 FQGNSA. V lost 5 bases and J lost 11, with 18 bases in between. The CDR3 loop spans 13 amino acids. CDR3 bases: TGTGCCAGCAGCGTTGACTCCGGGCTTGAGCAGTACTTC. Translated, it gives CASSVDSGLEQYF.

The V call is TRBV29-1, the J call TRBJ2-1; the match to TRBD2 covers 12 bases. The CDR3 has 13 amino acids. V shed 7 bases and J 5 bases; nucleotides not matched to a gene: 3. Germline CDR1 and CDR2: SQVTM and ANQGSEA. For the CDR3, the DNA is TGCAGCGGAGGGACTAGCGGGCACAATGAGCAGTTCTTC. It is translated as CSGGTSGHNEQFF.

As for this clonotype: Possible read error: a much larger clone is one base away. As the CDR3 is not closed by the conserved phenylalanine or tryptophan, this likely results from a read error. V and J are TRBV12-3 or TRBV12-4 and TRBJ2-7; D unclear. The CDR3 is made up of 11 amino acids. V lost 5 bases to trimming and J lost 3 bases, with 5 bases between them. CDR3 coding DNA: TGTGCCAGCAGTCCCCGCTACGAGCAGTACTTA. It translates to CASSPRYEQYL.

The DNA of the CDR3 is TGTGCCAGCAGTCCAACAGGGTGGGGGGAGACCCAGTACTTC. It is translated as CASSPTGWGETQYF. This chain uses TRBV25-1 with TRBJ2-5; perhaps TRBD1 as D (6 bases). V was shortened by 5 bases and J by 5 bases, with 15 bases between the two germline ends. Germline CDR1 and CDR2: MGHDK and SYGVNS. The CDR3 has 14 residues.

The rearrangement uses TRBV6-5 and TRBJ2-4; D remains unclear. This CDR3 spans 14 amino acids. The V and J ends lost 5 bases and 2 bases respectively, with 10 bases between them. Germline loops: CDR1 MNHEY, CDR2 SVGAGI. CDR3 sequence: CASSHPESKNIQYF. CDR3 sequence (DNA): TGTGCCAGCAGTCACCCTGAATCCAAAAACATTCAGTACTTC.

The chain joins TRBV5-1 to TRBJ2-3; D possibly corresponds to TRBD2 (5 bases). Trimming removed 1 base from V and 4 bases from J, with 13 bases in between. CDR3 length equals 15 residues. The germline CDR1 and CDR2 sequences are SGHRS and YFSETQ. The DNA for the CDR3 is TGCGCCAGCAGCTTGCGGATCGAGGGCTCAGATACGCAGTATTTT. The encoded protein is CASSLRIEGSDTQYF. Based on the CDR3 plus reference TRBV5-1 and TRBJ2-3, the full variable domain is KAGVTQTPRYLIKTRGQQVTLSCSPISGHRSVSWYQQTPGQGLQFLFEYFSETQRNKGNFPGRFSGRQFSNSRSEMNVSTLELGDSALYLCASSLRIEGSDTQYFGPGTRLTVL.

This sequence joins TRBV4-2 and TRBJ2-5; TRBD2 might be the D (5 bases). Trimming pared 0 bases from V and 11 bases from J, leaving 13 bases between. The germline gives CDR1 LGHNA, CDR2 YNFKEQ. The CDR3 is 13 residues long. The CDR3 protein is CASSQDKGWEQYF. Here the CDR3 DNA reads TGTGCCAGCAGCCAAGATAAGGGTTGGGAGCAGTACTTC.

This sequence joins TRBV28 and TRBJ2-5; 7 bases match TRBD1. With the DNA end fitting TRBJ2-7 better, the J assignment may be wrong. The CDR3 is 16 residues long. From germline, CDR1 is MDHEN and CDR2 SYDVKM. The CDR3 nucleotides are TGTGCCAGCAGTGAGGGCCCGACAGGGTACCTCTACGAGCAGTACTTC. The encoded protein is CASSEGPTGYLYEQYF.